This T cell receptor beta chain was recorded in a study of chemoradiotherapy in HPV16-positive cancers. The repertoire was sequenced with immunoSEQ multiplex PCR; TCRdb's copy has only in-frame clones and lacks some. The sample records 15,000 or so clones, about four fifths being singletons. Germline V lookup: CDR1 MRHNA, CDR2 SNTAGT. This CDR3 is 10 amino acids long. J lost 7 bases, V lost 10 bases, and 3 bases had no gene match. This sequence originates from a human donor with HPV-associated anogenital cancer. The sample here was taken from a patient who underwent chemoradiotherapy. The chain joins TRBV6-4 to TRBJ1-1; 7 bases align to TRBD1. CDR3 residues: CANRGNEAFF. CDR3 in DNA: TGTGCCAACAGGGGCAATGAAGCTTTCTTT.